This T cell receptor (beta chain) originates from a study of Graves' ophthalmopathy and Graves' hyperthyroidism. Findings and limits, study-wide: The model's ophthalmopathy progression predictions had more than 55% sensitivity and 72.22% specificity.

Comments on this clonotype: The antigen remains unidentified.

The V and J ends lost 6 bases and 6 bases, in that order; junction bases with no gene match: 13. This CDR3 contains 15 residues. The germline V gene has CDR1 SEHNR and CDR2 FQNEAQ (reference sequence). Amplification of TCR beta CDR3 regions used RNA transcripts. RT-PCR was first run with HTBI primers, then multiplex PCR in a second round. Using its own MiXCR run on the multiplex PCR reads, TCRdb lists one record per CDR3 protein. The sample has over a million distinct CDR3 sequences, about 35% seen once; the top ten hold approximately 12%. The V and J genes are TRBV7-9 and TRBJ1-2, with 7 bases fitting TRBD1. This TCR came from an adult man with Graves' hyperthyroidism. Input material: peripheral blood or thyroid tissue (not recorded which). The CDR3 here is CASSQGTGTANGYTF. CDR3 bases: TGTGCCAGCAGTCAAGGAACGGGGACAGCTAATGGCTACACCTTC.